This T cell receptor (beta chain) stems from a study of T cells expressing NK-cell markers. Study-level background: Each TCR beta repertoire originated in sorted T cells that were CD3+CD56+NKG2C+, CD3+CD56+NKG2C- or CD3+CD56-NKG2C+. Regarding the study as a whole: For five or six donors, the dominant NKG2C+ clonotypes made up about 1.0-8% of their CD8+ T cells. A few donors likewise had their CD3+CD56-NKG2C+ fraction led by these clonotypes. There remained a lack of clarity about HCMV specificity of expanded NKG2C+ T cell clones.

Details on this clonotype: The antigen is undetermined.

CDR1 is SGHTA, CDR2 FQGNSA, per germline. The CDR3 extends over 12 amino acids. Following a re-call of the 5' RACE reads, TCRdb has one entry per CDR3 protein and lacks DNA. Listed are roughly 380,000 distinct CDR3 sequences; roughly 5.2% falls within the top ten. What was sequenced was blood T cells: a sorted CD56 or NKG2C T cell subset, CD4+ or CD8+ T cells, or bulk PBMC T cells (not recorded which). V is TRBV7-2 and J is TRBJ2-2; the TCRdb call, TRBD1, lacks DNA for checking. The clonotype originates from a man between 18 and 69 years old in good health. The CDR3 reads CASSERGGELFF.